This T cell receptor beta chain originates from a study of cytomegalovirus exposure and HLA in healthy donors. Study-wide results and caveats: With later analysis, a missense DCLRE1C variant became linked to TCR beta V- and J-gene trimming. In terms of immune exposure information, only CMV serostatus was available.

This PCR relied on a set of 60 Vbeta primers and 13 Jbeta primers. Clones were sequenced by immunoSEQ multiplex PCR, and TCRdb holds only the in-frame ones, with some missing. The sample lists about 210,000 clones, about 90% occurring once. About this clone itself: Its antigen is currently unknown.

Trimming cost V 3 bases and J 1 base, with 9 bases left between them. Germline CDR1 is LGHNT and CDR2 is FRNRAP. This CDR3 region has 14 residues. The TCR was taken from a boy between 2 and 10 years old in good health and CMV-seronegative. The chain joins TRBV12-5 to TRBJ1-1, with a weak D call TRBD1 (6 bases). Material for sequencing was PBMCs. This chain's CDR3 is CASGLQGPNTEAFF. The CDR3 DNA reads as TGTGCTAGTGGTTTACAGGGACCGAACACTGAAGCTTTCTTT. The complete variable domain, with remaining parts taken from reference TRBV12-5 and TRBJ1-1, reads DARVTQTPRHKVTEMGQEVTMRCQPILGHNTVFWYRQTMMQGLELLAYFRNRAPLDDSGMPKDRFSAEMPDATLATLKIQPSEPRDSAVYFCASGLQGPNTEAFFGQGTRLTVV.